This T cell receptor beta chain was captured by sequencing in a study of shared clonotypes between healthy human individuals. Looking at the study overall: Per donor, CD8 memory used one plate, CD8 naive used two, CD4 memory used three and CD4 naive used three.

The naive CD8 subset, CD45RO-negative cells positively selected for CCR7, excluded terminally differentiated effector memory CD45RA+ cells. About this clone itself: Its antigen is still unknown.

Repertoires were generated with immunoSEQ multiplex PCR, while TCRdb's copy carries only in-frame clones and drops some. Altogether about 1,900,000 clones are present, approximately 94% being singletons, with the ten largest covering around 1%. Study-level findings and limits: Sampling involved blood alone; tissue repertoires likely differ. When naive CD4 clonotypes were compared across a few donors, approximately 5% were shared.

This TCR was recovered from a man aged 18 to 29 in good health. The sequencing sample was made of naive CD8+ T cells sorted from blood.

The chain's CDR3 is CASSPTGAEQYF. The CDR3 coding sequence is TGTGCCAGCAGCCCGACCGGGGCCGAGCAGTACTTC. The rearrangement uses TRBV9 and TRBJ2-7; D possibly uses TRBD1 or TRBD2 (5 bases each). CDR3 size: 12 residues. Germline CDR1 is SGDLS and CDR2 is YYNGEE. Deletions cut 4 bases from V and 6 bases from J, with 11 bases between. Full variable domain (rest looked up from reference TRBV9 and TRBJ2-7): DSGVTQTPKHLITATGQRVTLRCSPRSGDLSVYWYQQSLDQGLQFLIQYYNGEERAKGNILERFSAQQFPDLHSELNLSSLELGDSALYFCASSPTGAEQYFGPGTRLTVT.